These T cell receptor beta chains were read from a single sample in a study of beta chain features in type 1 diabetes. Assay used: immunoSEQ multiplex PCR; TCRdb lists only in-frame clones, some missing. The table includes around 53,000 clones, 55% to 75% detected once. Sequencing was performed on stem cell memory CD4+ T cells from blood. These receptors were taken from a woman in her twenties or thirties with type 1 diabetes. Each CDR3 is given with its conserved first and last residue. Fields, in order: D gene, clone size, J gene, V gene, CDR3 DNA, CDR3 protein. A D gene is named only where the DNA matches it firmly. Clone sizes are given selectively: once, few, many, or a class where the clone is expanded.

TRBD1 - TRBJ2-2 TRBV6-6 TGTGCCAGCAGTAGACAGGGGAGCACCGGGGAGCTGTTTTTT CASSRQGSTGELFF
- - TRBJ2-1 TRBV14 TGTGCCAGCAGCCAACAGGGGAATGAGCAGTTCTTC CASSQQGNEQFF
- - TRBJ2-1 TRBV28 TGTGCCAGCAGTTTGATTAGCCCCAATGAGCAGTTCTTC CASSLISPNEQFF
TRBD2 - TRBJ2-5 TRBV5-4 TGTGCCAGCAGCAGGGGGACTAGCAGACAAGAGACCCAGTACTTC CASSRGTSRQETQYF
- - TRBJ2-1 TRBV5-1 TGCGCCAGCTCGTACGGGGTCGCAAATGAGCAGTTCTTC CASSYGVANEQFF
TRBD1 once TRBJ2-3 TRBV18 TGTGCCAGCTCACCCGGGACAGGGGGCGCGGGTACGCAGTATTTT CASSPGTGGAGTQYF
TRBD1 few TRBJ1-2 TRBV2 TGTGCCAGCAGCGAGGGACAGGGGGTAGTAAGGAGCTACACCTTC CASSEGQGVVRSYTF
- - TRBJ1-2 TRBV11-2 TGTGCCAGCAGCTCGATGGACAGAGTCTATGGCTACACCTTC CASSSMDRVYGYTF
- - TRBJ2-7 TRBV28 TGTGCCAGCAGTTTATGGGACTACGAGCAGTACTTC CASSLWDYEQYF
TRBD2 few TRBJ2-1 TRBV11-2 TGTGCCAGCAGCTTACTAACTAGCGGGAGTTACAATGAGCAGTTCTTC CASSLLTSGSYNEQFF
- - TRBJ1-2 TRBV30 TGTGCCTGGAGTTTGGGGGGGAGTGGTGGCTACACCTTC CAWSLGGSGGYTF
TRBD1 few TRBJ2-7 TRBV2 TGTGCCAGCAGCTCCATGACAGGGAACGACGAGCAGTACTTC CASSSMTGNDEQYF
TRBD1 once TRBJ1-1 TRBV10-3 TGTGCCATCGCTGTGACAGGGAGACCGGGGACTGAAGCTTTCTTT CAIAVTGRPGTEAFF
- - TRBJ1-3 TRBV30 TGTGCCTGCCAGCGGGCCCCAGGAAACACCATATATTTT CACQRAPGNTIYF
TRBD2 - TRBJ2-7 TRBV10-1 TGCGCCAGCAGTGTTGGAGCGGGAGAATCGGACGAGCAGTACTTC CASSVGAGESDEQYF
TRBD2 - TRBJ2-1 TRBV15 TGTGCCACCAGCAGAGACCACACTAGCGGGAGTTACAATGAGCAGTTCTTC CATSRDHTSGSYNEQFF
TRBD2 few TRBJ2-5 TRBV2 TGTGCCAGCAGTGATTGGGGGCTAGCGGGACCCCAAGAGACCCAGTACTTC CASSDWGLAGPQETQYF
TRBD1 few TRBJ1-1 TRBV10-3 TGTGCCATCTGCTCACTAAGGACAGGGGCTGAAGCTTTCTTT CAICSLRTGAEAFF
TRBD2 - TRBJ2-5 TRBV5-1 TGCGCCAGCAGCCATATAGCGGGAAAAGGAGAGACCCAGTACTTC CASSHIAGKGETQYF
- - TRBJ2-5 TRBV5-1 TGCGCCAGCAGCTTGGATGACAGAGAGACCCAGTACTTC CASSLDDRETQYF
TRBD2 few TRBJ2-1 TRBV4-2 TGTGCCAGCAGCCGGCTAGCGGGGAACAATGAGCAGTTCTTC CASSRLAGNNEQFF
- - TRBJ2-2 TRBV11-3 TGTGCCAGCAGCCCTGGGCAGGGCGGGACGACGGAGCTGTTTTTT CASSPGQGGTTELFF
- - TRBJ2-7 TRBV7-2 TGTGCCAGCAGCTTAGGAAGCGGACCCTCCTACGAGCAGTACTTC CASSLGSGPSYEQYF
TRBD2 once TRBJ2-7 TRBV5-1 TGCGCCAGCAGCTTAAAATCTAGCGGCTCCTACGAGCAGTACTTC CASSLKSSGSYEQYF
TRBD1 - TRBJ2-7 TRBV5-1 TGCGCCAGCAGCTTGGACAGTCGGACAGGGGCGTACGAGCAGTACTTC CASSLDSRTGAYEQYF
- - TRBJ1-3 TRBV5-4 TGTGCCAGCAGCTTCATGAGAGAGGTGGGAAACACCATATATTTT CASSFMREVGNTIYF
- - TRBJ2-3 TRBV28 TGTGCCAGCAGCCTGGTCCGGGAATTCGTCCCAGATACGCAGTATTTT CASSLVREFVPDTQYF
- - TRBJ2-3 TRBV29-1 TGCAGCCTCCGGGCAGGGAGGGATACGCAGTATTTT CSLRAGRDTQYF
TRBD2 few TRBJ2-1 TRBV18 TGTGCCAGCTCACGACTACTAGCGGGAGGGCTAGATGAGCAGTTCTTC CASSRLLAGGLDEQFF
- - TRBJ2-4 TRBV19 TGTGCCAGTAAGGACCCGACAGGAGTCAAAAACATTCAGTACTTC CASKDPTGVKNIQYF
- few TRBJ1-5 TRBV7-8 TGTGCCAGCAGCTTCCATCACAGGACGGTTTTAAGCAATCAGCCCCAGCATTTT CASSFHHRTVLSNQPQHF
- - TRBJ1-1 TRBV7-9 TGTGCCAGCACATGGACGGGGAAGTTCGAAGCTTTCTTT CASTWTGKFEAFF
- - TRBJ1-2 TRBV19 TGTGCCAGTAGTATATTTCCGACACCCTATGGCTACACCTTC CASSIFPTPYGYTF
TRBD2 - TRBJ2-5 TRBV5-1 TGCGCCAGCAGCCCTTTGCTTAGCGGGAGGGAGACCCAGTACTTC CASSPLLSGRETQYF
TRBD1 - TRBJ1-4 TRBV6-5 TGTGCCAGCAGTTACCGGGGACAGGCGAATGAAAAACTGTTTTTT CASSYRGQANEKLFF
TRBD1 - TRBJ1-2 TRBV29-1 TGCAGCGTTGATACATTGCAGGGGGTAGGCTATGGCTACACCTTC CSVDTLQGVGYGYTF
- - TRBJ2-2 TRBV4-1 TGCGCCAGCAGCAAAGTTGGGACTCCGAAATTAAACACCGGGGAGCTGTTTTTT CASSKVGTPKLNTGELFF
- - TRBJ1-2 TRBV30 TGTGCCTGGAGCCTGACAGGCCTCTATGGCTACACCTTC CAWSLTGLYGYTF
TRBD1 - TRBJ1-4 TRBV28 TGTGCCAGCAGTTACAGGGGGCGCGGGACTAATGAAAAACTGTTTTTT CASSYRGRGTNEKLFF
- - TRBJ1-1 TRBV12-5 TGTGCTAGTGGCCGTGACGGGTACACTGAAGCTTTCTTT CASGRDGYTEAFF
- few TRBJ1-5 TRBV18 TGTGCCAGCTCACCTGAGGATCAAGATCAGCCCCAGCATTTT CASSPEDQDQPQHF
TRBD1 few TRBJ2-7 TRBV15 TGTGCCACCAGGAGGGGATTCGGGACAGCCTACGAGCAGTACTTC CATRRGFGTAYEQYF
TRBD1 - TRBJ1-1 TRBV7-9 TGTGCCAGCAGCCCAAGGGGGCCTGAAGCTTTCTTT CASSPRGPEAFF
TRBD1 few TRBJ2-5 TRBV28 TGTGCCAGCAGGTCATCGACAGGGGGCCCGACGGGGGCCCAGTACTTC CASRSSTGGPTGAQYF
- - TRBJ2-1 TRBV2 TGTGCCAGCACCGAGTTCAATGAGCAGTTCTTC CASTEFNEQFF
- - TRBJ1-5 TRBV18 TGTGCCAGCTCACCAAGGCGGTATAGCAATCAGCCCCAGCATTTT CASSPRRYSNQPQHF
TRBD1 few TRBJ2-1 TRBV11-2 TGTGCCAGCAGCCCCTCGACAGGGGAGGCCAATGAGCAGTTCTTC CASSPSTGEANEQFF